This TCR beta chain is from a study of radiation and T cells in renal cell carcinoma. Treatment meaning: 15 Gy SBRT to primary tumor, nephrectomy 4 weeks later. Nephrectomy followed 15 Gy stereotactic body radiation by 4 weeks. Germline CDR1 is MNHNY and CDR2 is SVGAGI (reference sequence). This CDR3 comprises 13 residues. V was trimmed by 5 bases and J by 7 bases, leaving 15 bases between them. Some clones are missing from TCRdb's copy, which holds only in-frame ones; the method was immunoSEQ multiplex PCR. Of about 13,000 clones listed, roughly 34% are singletons. This clone came up a few times. The sample was tumor tissue, taken from a patient whose treatment included radiotherapy and nephrectomy. The sequence came from a man aged 55 to 70 with renal cell carcinoma. This rearrangement joins TRBV6-6 to TRBJ2-7; a weak D match, TRBD2 (6 bases). In nucleotides, the CDR3 is TGTGCCAGCAGTCCAACCCGGGACTCGGAGCAGTACTTC. It encodes CASSPTRDSEQYF.